Listed below are T cell receptor beta chains from one sample, sequenced in a study of blood T cell repertoires in COVID-19. Sequencing was performed with immunoSEQ multiplex PCR; in TCRdb, only in-frame clones are kept and a portion is missing. Of roughly 250,000 clones in the sample, about 87% were seen once. Sequenced: peripheral blood. These receptors were taken from a man in his 60s who had recovered from COVID-19. Each CDR3 is given without its conserved first and last residue.

J gene,V gene,CDR3 protein
TRBJ2-7,TRBV19,ASSIVWGLSYEQY
TRBJ1-2,TRBV6-5,ASSSPGQGQNYGYT
TRBJ2-7,TRBV5-8,ASSLERDRETYEQY
TRBJ2-3,TRBV4-2,ASSLAGGRADTQY
TRBJ2-2,TRBV6-1,ASSEWGLGAGELF
TRBJ1-4,TRBV5-1,ASSSGQGDEKLF
TRBJ1-2,TRBV18,ASSPGTGGYT
TRBJ2-3,TRBV9,ASSDGGSTDTQY
TRBJ1-2,TRBV9,ASSVAGAGNGPYGYT
TRBJ2-3,TRBV21-1,ASSKEDRRAQGTDTQY
TRBJ1-1,TRBV3-1/TRBV3-2,ASSQGQGARTEAF
TRBJ1-1,TRBV7-3,ASRDRGLNTEAF
TRBJ2-3,TRBV5-1,ASSPVQGSDTQY
TRBJ2-1,TRBV18,ASSSDRNNEQF
TRBJ2-7,TRBV5-1,ASSRGLAAGYEQY
TRBJ2-5,TRBV4-2,ASSSRTSQETQY
TRBJ2-1,TRBV13,ASSLGQGTYNEQF
TRBJ2-1,TRBV4-1,ASSQASYNEQF
TRBJ2-5,TRBV5-5,ASSPGGSRQETQY
TRBJ1-1,TRBV14,ASSQGPGTEAF
TRBJ1-5,TRBV30,AWSGGNQPQH
TRBJ1-4,TRBV27,ASSSAGANEKLF
TRBJ1-2,TRBV19,ASIPQGAQNYGYT
TRBJ2-6,TRBV7-2,ASSLIGPGANVLT
TRBJ2-3,TRBV11-3,ASRGATDTQY
TRBJ2-7,TRBV2,ASSKGSGTRQSYEQY
TRBJ1-6,TRBV4-2,ASSQDGPQGARNSPLH
TRBJ2-3,TRBV7-9,ASSSGDRVVDTQY
TRBJ2-7,TRBV11-1,ASTPRQGLEQY
TRBJ2-3,TRBV4-2,ASSQVGTPDTQY
TRBJ2-7,TRBV27,ASSSPGGWGNEQY
TRBJ1-1,TRBV18,ASSNSQKEAF
TRBJ2-1,TRBV11-1,ASSPRDRNNEQF
TRBJ2-7,TRBV5-1,ASSSDRRSSYEQY
TRBJ2-7,TRBV30,AWTSRGFYEQY